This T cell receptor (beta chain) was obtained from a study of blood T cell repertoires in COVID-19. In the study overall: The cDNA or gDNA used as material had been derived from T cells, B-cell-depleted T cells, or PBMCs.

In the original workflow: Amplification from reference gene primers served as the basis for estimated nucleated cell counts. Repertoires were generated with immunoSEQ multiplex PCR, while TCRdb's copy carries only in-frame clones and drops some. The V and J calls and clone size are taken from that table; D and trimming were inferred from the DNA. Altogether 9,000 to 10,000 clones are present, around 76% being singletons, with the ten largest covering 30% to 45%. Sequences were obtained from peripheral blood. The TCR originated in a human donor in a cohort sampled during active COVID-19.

The CDR3 DNA reads TGTGCCAGCAGTGAAGGGACAAAAATTCAGCAGTTCTTC. Amino acids: CASSEGTKIQQFF. The gene calls are TRBV2 and TRBJ2-1; D might be TRBD1 (5 bases). CDR3 length: 13 residues. Between the trimmed V and J ends, which lost 1 base and 11 bases, there was a span of 12 bases. The germline gives CDR1 SNHLY, CDR2 FYNNEI.